This T cell receptor beta chain appears in the sequencing data of a study of PD-L1 blockade in urothelial cancer. Study summary: Specimens of blood held a median count of about 150,000 T cells.

Profiled with immunoSEQ multiplex PCR; TCRdb holds only in-frame clones, not every one. The table lists more than 35,000 clones, around 80% of them singletons. The study, taken as a whole, reports: Durable-benefit patients showed greater tumor-associated blood clone expansion at 3 weeks.

The time point here: peripheral blood 6 weeks after treatment start. About this clone itself: Its antigen is currently unknown.

The germline V gene has CDR1 SGDLS and CDR2 YYNGEE. Losses at the gene ends were 2 bases for V and 8 bases for J; bases not matched to a gene: 10. The CDR3 covers 17 residues. The chain joins TRBV9 to TRBJ2-1; 13 nucleotides match TRBD2. The source was PBMCs, collected around atezolizumab (anti-PD-L1) treatment. The clonotype was recovered from a man in his 60s with urothelial cancer. This CDR3 is CASSVTLLAGGEDEQFF. The CDR3, as DNA: TGTGCCAGCAGCGTGACCTTACTAGCGGGGGGGGAAGATGAGCAGTTCTTC.